A single sample is the source of the 21 T cell receptor beta chains below, sequenced in a study of beta chain features in type 1 diabetes. Study-wide results and limits: In all four CD4+ subsets, TCRB CDR3 length was significantly, moderately reduced in type 1 diabetes.

TCRB transcripts that were expressed got sequenced, as all of the isolated RNA had been reverse transcribed. The method was immunoSEQ multiplex PCR; TCRdb's version includes in-frame clones alone and lacks a portion of them. The sample carries about 170,000 clones, 7.8% recorded once. Which antigens these TCRs recognize remains unknown. Sequencing was carried out using central memory CD4+ T cells from blood. These receptors all come from a woman aged 40 to 50 with type 1 diabetes.

The chain has TRBV7-2 and TRBJ1-2; D uncertain. The germline V gene has CDR1 SGHTA and CDR2 FQGNSA. Between the trimmed V and J ends, which lost 6 bases and 8 bases, there was a span of 19 bases. This CDR3 contains 14 residues. The CDR3 nucleotides read TGTGCCAGCAGTCCACTAGAAGCAGGAGAGGGCTACACCTTC. It translates to CASSPLEAGEGYTF.

V gene TRBV5-6 combines with J gene TRBJ2-1; 8 bases line up with TRBD2. Losses at the gene ends were 7 bases for V and 5 bases for J; bases not matched to a gene: 8. Germline loops: CDR1 SGHDT, CDR2 YYEEEE. This CDR3 comprises 14 residues. CDR3 sequence reads: CASSGTRVNNEQFF. The CDR3 coding sequence is TGTGCCAGCTCCGGGACTAGGGTTAACAATGAGCAGTTCTTC.

This clone was detected many times. The V call is TRBV5-5, the J call TRBJ1-2, with D tentatively TRBD1 (5 bases). Germline lookup yields CDR1 SGHKS and CDR2 YYEKEE (reference sequence). Deletions cut 0 bases from V and 8 bases from J, with 11 bases between. The CDR3 covers 13 residues. The CDR3 nucleotides are TGTGCCAGCAGCTTGGGCAGGGAAAGGGGCTACACCTTC. Encoded protein: CASSLGRERGYTF.

The rearrangement joins TRBV18 to TRBJ2-1, with 7 bases matching TRBD2. The CDR3 totals 17 residues. V trimming: 6 bases; J trimming: 0 bases; junction bases outside the gene matches: 11. The germline V gene encodes CDR1 KGHSH and CDR2 LQKENI. The CDR3 loop reads CASSTDRTSVSYNEQFF. In nucleotides, the CDR3 is TGTGCCAGCTCCACTGACCGAACTAGCGTCTCCTACAATGAGCAGTTCTTC.

This clone was seen more than once but under ten times. The rearrangement links TRBV5-1 to TRBJ2-1; 13 bases are a match to TRBD2. CDR3 length: 14 residues. The V segment lost 4 bases and the J segment 9 bases; nucleotides outside the gene matches: 4. CDR1 is SGHRS, CDR2 YFSETQ, per germline. For the CDR3, the DNA is TGCGCCAGCAGCCCGCGGACTAGCGGGGGTGAGCAGTTCTTC. Protein product: CASSPRTSGGEQFF.

This clone occurred many times. The junction differs from germline at one of its ends, possibly a read error. The chain employs TRBV7-2 and TRBJ1-2, with D possibly TRBD1 on 6 matching bases. Per germline, CDR1 SGHTA and CDR2 FQGNSA. CDR3 length equals 15 residues. Here the CDR3 DNA reads TGTGCCAGCACCTTATGGGTTTACAGGGATGGTGGCTACACCTTC. Its protein is CASTLWVYRDGGYTF.

J is TRBJ1-1 and V is TRBV11-1; D unresolved. The CDR3 runs to 13 residues. The germline V gene has CDR1 SGHAT and CDR2 FQDESV (reference sequence). Deletions cut 5 bases from V and 2 bases from J, with 9 bases between. CDR3 sequence reads: CASSQGLNTEAFF. The CDR3 DNA is TGTGCCAGCAGCCAAGGACTTAACACTGAAGCTTTCTTT.

The chain uses TRBV11-2 and TRBJ2-2; D gene uncertain. The CDR3 is made up of 15 amino acids. CDR1 and CDR2 (germline): SGHAT, FQNNGV. V dropped 5 bases and J dropped 7 bases, with 17 bases sitting between them. For the CDR3, the DNA is TGTGCCAGCAGCCTTCGACTCGGAGACGTCGGGGAGCTGTTTTTT. It translates to CASSLRLGDVGELFF.

This clone showed up just a few times. CDR3 bases: TGTGCCAGCAGCTCCCAAGGCAGGGTTCAGTACTTC. This encodes CASSSQGRVQYF. The gene calls are TRBV7-2 and TRBJ2-4, with D possibly matching TRBD1 (5 bases). The CDR3 spans 12 residues. Germline V gene sequence: CDR1 SGHTA, CDR2 FQGNSA. V gave up 4 bases and J gave up 11 bases, with 12 bases separating them.

DNA for the CDR3: TGTGCCAGCAGCCCACTAGGGGGTCGGGAGCAGTTCTTC. Residues: CASSPLGGREQFF. The chain joins TRBV13 to TRBJ2-1; D possibly corresponds to TRBD1 (6 bases). Trimming pared 5 bases from V and 10 bases from J, leaving 15 bases between. Germline V CDR1 and CDR2: PRHDT, FYEKMQ (reference sequence). This CDR3 is built from 13 residues.

The rearrangement uses TRBV7-2 and TRBJ1-2; the D is unclear. Trimming removed 1 base at V and 8 bases at J, with 17 bases between. CDR3 length: 15 amino acids. Germline CDR1 SGHTA, CDR2 FQGNSA. The DNA of the CDR3 is TGTGCCAGCAGCTTAGGTCCTATGGGAGGGAGCGGCTACACCTTC. Protein product: CASSLGPMGGSGYTF. The entire variable domain, with the rest obtained from reference TRBV7-2 and TRBJ1-2, is as follows: GAGVSQSPSNKVTEKGKDVELRCDPISGHTALYWYRQSLGQGLEFLIYFQGNSAPDKSGLPSDRFSAERTGGSVSTLTIQRTQQEDSAVYLCASSLGPMGGSGYTFGSGTRLTVV.

About this clone itself: The same CDR3 is also encoded by other DNA sequences in this sample. CDR3 loop: CASSEARGGVEKLFF. The CDR3 DNA reads TGTGCCAGCAGTGAAGCAAGGGGGGGGGTGGAAAAACTGTTTTTT. This rearrangement joins TRBV6-1 to TRBJ1-4; tentatively, D is TRBD1 (6 bases). V was cut by 0 bases and J by 8 bases, with 13 bases left in between. Germline V gene sequence: CDR1 MNHNS, CDR2 SASEGT. CDR3 length: 15 residues.

This clone was counted only a few times. V gene TRBV7-9 combines with J gene TRBJ1-1; D ambiguous. The CDR3 extends over 12 amino acids. The ends were cut back, 4 bases at V and 11 bases at J, with 14 bases in the middle. Germline CDR1 SEHNR, CDR2 FQNEAQ (reference sequence). The CDR3 DNA follows: TGTGCCAGCAGCTCGTCGGGTCCAGAGGCTTTCTTT. Its translation: CASSSSGPEAFF.

This clone occurred a few times. The chain's CDR3 is CASSLIGRAPNEQFF. As DNA, the CDR3 is TGTGCCAGCAGCTTAATCGGTCGAGCCCCGAATGAGCAGTTCTTC. The chain is built from TRBV7-3 and TRBJ2-1; the D is unclear. There are 15 residues in the CDR3. The germline gives CDR1 SGHTA, CDR2 FQGTGA. V was shortened by 1 base and J by 7 bases, with 14 bases between the two germline ends.

The V call is TRBV10-3, the J call TRBJ1-1; D might be TRBD1 (5 bases). The CDR3 is 13 amino acids. Germline values: CDR1 ENHRY, CDR2 SYGVKD. V was shortened by 5 bases and J by 1 base, with 8 bases between the two germline ends. The CDR3 nucleotides read TGTGCCATCAGTTCCACAGGGAACACTGAAGCTTTCTTT. This codes for CAISSTGNTEAFF.

This clone occurred a few times. The chain combines TRBV5-1 with TRBJ2-5; no clear D. CDR1 and CDR2 (germline): SGHRS, YFSETQ. This CDR3 spans 12 amino acids. With 0 bases removed from V and 5 bases from J, the gap between germline ends came to 5 bases. Written as DNA, the CDR3 is TGCGCCAGCAGCTTGGTTCGTGAGACCCAGTACTTC. Translation gives CASSLVRETQYF.

This CDR3 reads CASSSGTGNHNEQFF. In DNA form, the CDR3 reads TGTGCCAGCAGCTCAGGGACAGGGAACCACAATGAGCAGTTCTTC. The rearrangement joins TRBV7-9 to TRBJ2-1; 9 bases align to TRBD1. The germline V gene encodes CDR1 SEHNR and CDR2 FQNEAQ (reference sequence). The junction had 6 bases not matched to a gene; V was cut back by 4 bases and J by 5 bases. The CDR3 runs to 15 residues.

The table lists this clone with a few counts. V and J are TRBV4-2 and TRBJ2-2; no clear D. Germline V CDR1 and CDR2: LGHNA, YNFKEQ. V lost 0 bases, J lost 1 base, and 3 bases lay in between. This CDR3 spans 14 amino acids. The CDR3 DNA reads as TGTGCCAGCAGCCAAGACGGGAACACCGGGGAGCTGTTTTTT. It codes for CASSQDGNTGELFF.

This clone came up a few times. The genes are TRBV4-2 and TRBJ1-1; D unclear. The CDR3 is 14 amino acids. Between the trimmed V and J ends, which lost 1 base and 5 bases, there was a span of 11 bases. Germline V lookup: CDR1 LGHNA, CDR2 YNFKEQ. The DNA for the CDR3 is TGTGCCAGCAGCCAAGCGTCCTCTCGGACTGAAGCTTTCTTT. Amino acid sequence: CASSQASSRTEAFF.

This clone was found a few times. V is TRBV7-3 and J is TRBJ1-2; no reliable D call. This CDR3 is 15 amino acids long. The germline V gene encodes CDR1 SGHTA and CDR2 FQGTGA. V dropped 5 bases and J dropped 0 bases, with 13 bases sitting between them. In DNA form, the CDR3 reads TGTGCCAGCAGCGTTAGCGGGCAGCCTAACTATGGCTACACCTTC. This gives the protein CASSVSGQPNYGYTF. Drawing the rest from reference TRBV7-3 and TRBJ1-2, the complete variable domain is GAGVSQTPSNKVTEKGKYVELRCDPISGHTALYWYRQSLGQGPEFLIYFQGTGAADDSGLPNDRFFAVRPEGSVSTLKIQRTERGDSAVYLCASSVSGQPNYGYTFGSGTRLTVV.

The rearrangement joins TRBV5-1 to TRBJ2-5; 8 positions agree with TRBD2. The CDR3 runs to 15 residues. Germline loops: CDR1 SGHRS, CDR2 YFSETQ. The junction had 4 bases not matched to a gene; V was cut back by 2 bases and J by 1 base. The CDR3 DNA reads TGCGCCAGCAGCTTAAATGCGGGGGGCCAAGAGACCCAGTACTTC. Its protein is CASSLNAGGQETQYF.